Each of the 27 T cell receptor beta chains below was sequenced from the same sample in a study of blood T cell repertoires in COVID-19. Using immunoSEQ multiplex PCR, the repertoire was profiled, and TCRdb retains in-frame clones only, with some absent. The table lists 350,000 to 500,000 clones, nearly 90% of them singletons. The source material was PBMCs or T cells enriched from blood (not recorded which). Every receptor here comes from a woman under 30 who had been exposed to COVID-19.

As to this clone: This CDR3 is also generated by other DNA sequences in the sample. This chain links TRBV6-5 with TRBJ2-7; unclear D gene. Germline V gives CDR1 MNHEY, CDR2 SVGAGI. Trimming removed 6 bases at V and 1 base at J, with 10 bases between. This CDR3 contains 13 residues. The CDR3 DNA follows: TGTGCCAGCAGCCCCGACACTTCCTACGAGCAGTACTTC. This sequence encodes CASSPDTSYEQYF.

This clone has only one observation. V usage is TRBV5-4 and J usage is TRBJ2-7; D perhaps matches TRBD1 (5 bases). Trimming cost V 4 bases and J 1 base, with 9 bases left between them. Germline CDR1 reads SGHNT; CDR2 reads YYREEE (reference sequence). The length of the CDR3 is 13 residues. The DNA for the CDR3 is TGTGCCAGCAGCGTACCAGGGTCCTACGAGCAGTACTTC. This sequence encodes CASSVPGSYEQYF.

The CDR3 protein is CASSLGRTSGSGEQFF. Written as DNA, the CDR3 is TGTGCCAGCAGCTTAGGGAGGACTAGCGGGAGCGGTGAGCAGTTCTTC. J is TRBJ2-1 and V is TRBV7-9; 13 bases align to TRBD2. Germline lookup yields CDR1 SEHNR and CDR2 FQNEAQ (reference sequence). The ends lost 1 base at V and 9 bases at J; junction bases unmatched: 6. The CDR3 consists of 16 residues.

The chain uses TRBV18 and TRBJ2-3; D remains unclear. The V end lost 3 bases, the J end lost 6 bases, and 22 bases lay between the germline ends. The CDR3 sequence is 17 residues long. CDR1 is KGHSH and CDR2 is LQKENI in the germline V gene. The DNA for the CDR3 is TGTGCCAGCTCACCCCCCCGTAGTGGAGTTGGGTCCGATACGCAGTATTTT. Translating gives CASSPPRSGVGSDTQYF.

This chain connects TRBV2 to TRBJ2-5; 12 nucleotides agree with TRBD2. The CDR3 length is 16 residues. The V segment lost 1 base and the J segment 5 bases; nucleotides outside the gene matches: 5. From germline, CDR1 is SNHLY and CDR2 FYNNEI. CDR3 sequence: CASSEETSGGLETQYF. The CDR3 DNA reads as TGTGCCAGCAGTGAAGAGACTAGCGGGGGTTTGGAGACCCAGTACTTC. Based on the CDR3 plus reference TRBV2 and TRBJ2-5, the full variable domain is EPEVTQTPSHQVTQMGQEVILRCVPISNHLYFYWYRQILGQKVEFLVSFYNNEISEKSEIFDDQFSVERPDGSNFTLKIRSTKLEDSAMYFCASSEETSGGLETQYFGPGTRLLVL.

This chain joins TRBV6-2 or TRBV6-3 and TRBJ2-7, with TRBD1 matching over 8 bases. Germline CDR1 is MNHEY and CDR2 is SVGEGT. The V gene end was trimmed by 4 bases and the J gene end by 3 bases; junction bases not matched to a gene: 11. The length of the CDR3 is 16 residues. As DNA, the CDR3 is TGTGCCAGCAGTTCGGAGCCGTGGACAGGGATCTACGAGCAGTACTTC. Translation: CASSSEPWTGIYEQYF.

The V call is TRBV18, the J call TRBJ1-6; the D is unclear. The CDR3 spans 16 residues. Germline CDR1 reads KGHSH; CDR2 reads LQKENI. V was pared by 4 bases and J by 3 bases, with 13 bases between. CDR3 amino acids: CASSRLEAFYNSPLHF. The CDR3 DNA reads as TGTGCCAGCTCACGATTGGAGGCCTTCTATAATTCACCCCTCCACTTT.

The chain's CDR3 is CASSRGTGWNEQFF. In DNA, the CDR3 is TGTGCCAGCAGTAGAGGGACAGGGTGGAATGAGCAGTTCTTC. The genes are TRBV28 and TRBJ2-1, with 9 bases that match TRBD1. Per germline, CDR1 MDHEN and CDR2 SYDVKM. The CDR3 totals 14 residues. Unmatched junction bases numbered 6, after V lost 5 bases and J lost 7 bases.

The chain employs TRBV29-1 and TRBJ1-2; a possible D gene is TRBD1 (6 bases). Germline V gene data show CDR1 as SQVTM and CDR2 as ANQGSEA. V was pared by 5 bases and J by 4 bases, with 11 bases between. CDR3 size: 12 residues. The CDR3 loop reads CSVRGGLYGYTF. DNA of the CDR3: TGCAGCGTTAGGGGGGGCCTCTATGGCTACACCTTC. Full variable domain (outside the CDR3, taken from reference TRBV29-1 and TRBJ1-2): SAVISQKPSRDICQRGTSLTIQCQVDSQVTMMFWYRQQPGQSLTLIATANQGSEATYESGFVIDKFPISRPNLTFSTLTVSNMSPEDSSIYLCSVRGGLYGYTFGSGTRLTVV.

The CDR3 region has the DNA TGTGCCAGCAGCTTAGGAGTTATTGCTCGAGGGCGAGAGACCCAGTACTTC. This encodes CASSLGVIARGRETQYF. The genes are TRBV7-2 and TRBJ2-5; D is perhaps TRBD2 (5 bases). Germline CDR1 is SGHTA and CDR2 is FQGNSA. Trimming removed 1 base from V and 4 bases from J, with 19 bases in between. CDR3 length equals 17 residues.

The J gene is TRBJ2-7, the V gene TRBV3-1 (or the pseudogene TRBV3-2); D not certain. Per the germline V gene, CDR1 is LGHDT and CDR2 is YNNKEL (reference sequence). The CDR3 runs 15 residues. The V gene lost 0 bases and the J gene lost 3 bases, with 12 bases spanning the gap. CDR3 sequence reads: CASSQDYSLIYEQYF. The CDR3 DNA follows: TGTGCCAGCAGCCAAGATTACAGCCTGATCTACGAGCAGTACTTC.

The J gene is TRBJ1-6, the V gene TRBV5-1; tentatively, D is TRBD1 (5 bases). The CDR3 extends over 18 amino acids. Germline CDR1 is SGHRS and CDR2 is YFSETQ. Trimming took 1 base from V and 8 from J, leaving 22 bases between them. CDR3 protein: CASSLSSGKLGIDSPLHF. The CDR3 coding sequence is TGCGCCAGCAGCTTGAGTTCAGGGAAGTTGGGTATAGATTCACCCCTCCACTTT. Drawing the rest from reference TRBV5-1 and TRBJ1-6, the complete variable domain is KAGVTQTPRYLIKTRGQQVTLSCSPISGHRSVSWYQQTPGQGLQFLFEYFSETQRNKGNFPGRFSGRQFSNSRSEMNVSTLELGDSALYLCASSLSSGKLGIDSPLHFGNGTRLTVT.

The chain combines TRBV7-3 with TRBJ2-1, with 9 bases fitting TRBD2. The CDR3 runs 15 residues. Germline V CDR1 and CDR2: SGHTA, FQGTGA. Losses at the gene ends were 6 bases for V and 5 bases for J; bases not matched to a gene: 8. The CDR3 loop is CASSTKRGDDNEQFF. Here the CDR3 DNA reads TGTGCCAGCAGTACGAAGCGGGGGGACGACAATGAGCAGTTCTTC. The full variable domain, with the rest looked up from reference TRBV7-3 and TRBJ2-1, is GAGVSQTPSNKVTEKGKYVELRCDPISGHTALYWYRQSLGQGPEFLIYFQGTGAADDSGLPNDRFFAVRPEGSVSTLKIQRTERGDSAVYLCASSTKRGDDNEQFFGPGTRLTVL.

This CDR3 is CASSQDLGGWSNEKLFF. The CDR3 DNA reads TGCGCCAGCAGCCAAGATCTGGGAGGTTGGTCTAATGAAAAACTGTTTTTT. The chain carries TRBV4-3 and TRBJ1-4; no firm D call. CDR3 length equals 17 residues. Germline V CDR1 and CDR2: LGHNA, YSLEER. Trimming cost V 0 bases and J 3 bases, with 14 bases left between them.

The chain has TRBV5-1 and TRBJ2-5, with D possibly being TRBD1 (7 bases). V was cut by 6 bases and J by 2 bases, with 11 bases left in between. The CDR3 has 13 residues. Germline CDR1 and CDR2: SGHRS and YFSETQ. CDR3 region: CASMRDSQETQYF. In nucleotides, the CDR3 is TGCGCCAGCATGCGGGACAGTCAAGAGACCCAGTACTTC.

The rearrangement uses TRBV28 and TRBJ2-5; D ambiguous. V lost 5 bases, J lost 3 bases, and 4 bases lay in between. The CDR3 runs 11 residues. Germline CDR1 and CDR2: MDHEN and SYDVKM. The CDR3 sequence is CASSIEETQYF. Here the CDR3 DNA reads TGTGCCAGCAGTATCGAAGAGACCCAGTACTTC.

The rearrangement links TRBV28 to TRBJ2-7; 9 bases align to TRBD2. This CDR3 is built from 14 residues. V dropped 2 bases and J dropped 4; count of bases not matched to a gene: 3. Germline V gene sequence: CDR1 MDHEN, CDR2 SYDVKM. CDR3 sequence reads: CASSLAGLAYEQYF. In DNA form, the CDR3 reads TGTGCCAGCAGTTTAGCGGGACTAGCATACGAGCAGTACTTC.

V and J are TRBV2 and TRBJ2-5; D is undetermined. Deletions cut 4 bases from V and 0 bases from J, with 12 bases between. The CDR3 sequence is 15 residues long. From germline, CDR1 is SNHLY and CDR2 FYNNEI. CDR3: CASSADSVYQETQYF. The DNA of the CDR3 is TGTGCCAGCAGTGCTGACTCGGTGTACCAAGAGACCCAGTACTTC.

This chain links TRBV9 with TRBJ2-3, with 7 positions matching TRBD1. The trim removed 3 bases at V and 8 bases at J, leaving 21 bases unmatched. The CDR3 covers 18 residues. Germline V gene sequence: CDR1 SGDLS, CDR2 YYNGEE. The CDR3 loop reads CASSEATLRDSPQGTQYF. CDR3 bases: TGTGCCAGCAGCGAGGCTACGCTGAGGGACAGCCCCCAGGGTACGCAGTATTTT.

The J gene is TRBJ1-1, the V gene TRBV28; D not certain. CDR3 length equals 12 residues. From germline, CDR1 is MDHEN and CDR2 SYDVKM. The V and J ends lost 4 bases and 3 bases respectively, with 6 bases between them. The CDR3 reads CASSSIYTEAFF. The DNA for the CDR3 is TGTGCCAGCAGTTCCATTTACACTGAAGCTTTCTTT.

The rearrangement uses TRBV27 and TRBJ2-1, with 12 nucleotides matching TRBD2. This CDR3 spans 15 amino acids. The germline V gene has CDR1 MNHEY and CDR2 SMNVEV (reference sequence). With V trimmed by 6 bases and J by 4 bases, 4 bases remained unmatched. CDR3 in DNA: TGTGCCAGCAGCTGGGGGACTAGCGGGTACAATGAGCAGTTCTTC. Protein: CASSWGTSGYNEQFF.

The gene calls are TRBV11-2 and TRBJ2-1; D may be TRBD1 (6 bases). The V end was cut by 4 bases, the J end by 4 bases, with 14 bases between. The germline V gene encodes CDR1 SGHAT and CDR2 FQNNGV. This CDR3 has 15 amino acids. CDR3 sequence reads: CASSSITGPYNEQFF. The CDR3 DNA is TGTGCCAGCAGCTCAATAACAGGGCCATACAATGAGCAGTTCTTC.

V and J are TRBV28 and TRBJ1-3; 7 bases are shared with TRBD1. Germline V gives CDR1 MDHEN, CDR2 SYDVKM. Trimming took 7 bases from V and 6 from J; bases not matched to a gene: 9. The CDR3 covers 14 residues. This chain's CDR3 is CASIPTGATNTIYF. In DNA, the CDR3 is TGTGCCAGCATTCCCACAGGGGCGACAAACACCATATATTTT.

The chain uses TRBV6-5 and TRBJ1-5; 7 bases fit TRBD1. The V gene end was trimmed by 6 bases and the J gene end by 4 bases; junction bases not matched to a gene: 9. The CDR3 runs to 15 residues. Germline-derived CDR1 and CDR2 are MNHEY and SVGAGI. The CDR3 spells CASRTDRSENQPQHF. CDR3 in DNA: TGTGCCAGCAGGACGGACAGGTCAGAAAATCAGCCCCAGCATTTT.

The CDR3 is CASSESGTGGYEQFF. CDR3 DNA sequence: TGTGCCAGCAGTGAATCTGGGACAGGGGGCTATGAGCAGTTCTTC. The chain links TRBV25-1 to TRBJ2-1, with 12 bases fitting TRBD1. CDR1 and CDR2 (germline): MGHDK, SYGVNS. V was clipped by 1 base and J by 8 bases; unmatched bases: 3. The CDR3 contains 15 residues.

The DNA of the CDR3 is TGTGCCAGCAGCTTAGAGGGGGGAGGGGCTGGCTACACCTTC. Amino acids: CASSLEGGGAGYTF. This rearrangement joins TRBV7-8 to TRBJ1-2; TRBD1 is a possible D gene (6 bases). V lost 1 base, J lost 7 bases, and 13 bases lay in between. The CDR3 totals 14 residues. Germline assignment: CDR1 SGHVS and CDR2 FQNEAQ. The whole variable domain, filled in from reference TRBV7-8 and TRBJ1-2, reads GAGVSQSPRYKVAKRGQDVALRCDPISGHVSLFWYQQALGQGPEFLTYFQNEAQLDKSGLPSDRFFAERPEGSVSTLKIQRTQQEDSAVYLCASSLEGGGAGYTFGSGTRLTVV.

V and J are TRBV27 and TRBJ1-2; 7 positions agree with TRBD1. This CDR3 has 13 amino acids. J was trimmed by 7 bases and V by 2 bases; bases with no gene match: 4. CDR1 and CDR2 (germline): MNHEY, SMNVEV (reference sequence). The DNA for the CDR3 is TGTGCCAGCAGTTTAAAGGGGGCGCCTGGCTACACCTTC. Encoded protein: CASSLKGAPGYTF.